This entry lists 20 T cell receptor beta chains sequenced from one sample in a study of blood T cells in healthy people across ages. For the second PCR, which ran for 7 to 11 cycles, a sample-barcoded 5' primer and a J-beta primer mix were used. In TCRdb, the 5' RACE reads were re-called with MiXCR into one record per CDR3 protein. Of approximately 790,000 distinct CDR3 sequences in the sample, around 62% were seen once. Sequencing was carried out using blood. The receptors derive from a man aged 25 to 40 in good health.

The chain uses TRBV25-1 and TRBJ2-1; TRBD1 might be the D (6 bases). The length of the CDR3 is 13 residues. Germline V gene lookup returns CDR1 MGHDK and CDR2 SYGVNS. Trimming shortened V by 4 bases and J by 8 bases, and 12 bases separated the two germline ends. The DNA for the CDR3 is TGTGCCAGCAGTGTCACAGGGACGCATGAGCAGTTCTTC. It is translated as CASSVTGTHEQFF.

J is TRBJ2-6 and V is TRBV7-2; D is possibly TRBD1 or TRBD2 (6 bases each). Germline-derived CDR1 and CDR2 are SGHTA and FQGNSA. This CDR3 region has 15 residues. Trimming removed 1 base at V and 4 bases at J, with 8 bases between. The CDR3 protein is CASSLVGGGANVLTF. In DNA, the CDR3 is TGTGCCAGCAGCTTAGTGGGGGGCGGGGCCAACGTCCTGACTTTC.

This chain joins TRBV6-1 and TRBJ2-7, with TRBD1 matching over 7 bases. Gene TRBJ2-5 matches the end of the DNA better, so the J call may be wrong. The CDR3 extends over 13 amino acids. Germline V gene lookup returns CDR1 MNHNS and CDR2 SASEGT. The CDR3 sequence is CASSTGTHETQYF. CDR3 bases: TGTGCCAGCTCGACAGGGACCCACGAGACCCAGTACTTC.

This clonotype has just a few counts. The J gene is TRBJ2-3, the V gene TRBV5-1; D gene ambiguous. V gave up 7 bases and J gave up 0 bases, with 12 bases separating them. CDR1 and CDR2 (germline): SGHRS, YFSETQ. The CDR3 consists of 14 residues. CDR3 loop: CASAFGASTDTQYF. DNA for the CDR3: TGCGCCAGCGCCTTCGGAGCTAGCACAGATACGCAGTATTTT.

The chain is built from TRBV6-2 or TRBV6-3 and TRBJ1-5; no reliable D call. There are 19 residues in the CDR3. Germline CDR1 and CDR2: MNHEY and SVGEGT. V lost 0 bases, J lost 0 bases, and 18 bases lay in between. The CDR3 bases are TGTGCCAGCAGTTACTCATGGGGTTGGACGGACTATAGCAATCAGCCCCAGCATTTT. Protein: CASSYSWGWTDYSNQPQHF.

The chain is built from TRBV4-3 and TRBJ1-2; no clear D gene. This CDR3 comprises 14 residues. V lost 0 bases, J lost 4 bases, and 9 bases lay in between. Germline CDR1 and CDR2: LGHNA and YSLEER. CDR3 sequence (DNA): TGCGCCAGCAGCCAAGAGGACCAAGGCTATGGCTACACCTTC. The encoded protein is CASSQEDQGYGYTF.

There are a few counts of this clonotype. This CDR3 reads CASSYRGHEQYF. The CDR3 region has the DNA TGCGCCAGCAGCTACAGGGGGCACGAGCAGTACTTC. This chain uses TRBV4-3 with TRBJ2-7, with 9 bases matching TRBD1. Germline lookup yields CDR1 LGHNA and CDR2 YSLEER. V shed 5 bases, J shed 5 bases, and the junction held 1 base outside the gene matches. This CDR3 comprises 12 residues.

This clonotype has just a few counts. A junction boundary mismatches the germline segment, possibly from a read error. The chain employs TRBV3-1 and TRBJ2-1, with a tentative D call TRBD1 (6 bases). The CDR3 has 16 amino acids. The germline CDR1 and CDR2 sequences are LGHDT and YNNKEL (reference sequence). The CDR3 DNA sequence: TGTGCCTGCAGCTTAGACCAGGGGTTCTCCTACAATGAGCAGTTCTTC. It yields the protein CACSLDQGFSYNEQFF.

This clonotype came up a few times. The chain employs TRBV10-3 and TRBJ2-1; maybe TRBD1 (6 bases). Germline V gene sequence: CDR1 ENHRY, CDR2 SYGVKD. The CDR3 consists of 14 residues. V lost 0 bases and J lost 6, with 9 bases in between. The CDR3, as DNA: TGTGCCATCAGTGAGTCCCCAGGGGCCAATGAGCAGTTCTTC. This encodes CAISESPGANEQFF.

The chain carries TRBV11-2 and TRBJ1-2; tentatively, D is TRBD1 (6 bases). Trimming cost V 4 bases and J 4 bases, with 16 bases left between them. CDR1 is SGHAT and CDR2 is FQNNGV in the germline V gene. This CDR3 is built from 15 residues. Written as DNA, the CDR3 is TGTGCCAGCAGCTCGATGGACAGCAGCATCTATGGCTACACCTTC. This encodes CASSSMDSSIYGYTF.

This clonotype was seen ten or more times. This rearrangement joins TRBV7-2 to TRBJ2-5; no firm D call. Germline loops: CDR1 SGHTA, CDR2 FQGNSA. The CDR3 is 15 residues long. V shed 5 bases and J shed 4 bases, with 17 bases lying between them. The CDR3 DNA is TGTGCCAGCAGCCCCCAGGCAGGCTGGGGAGAGACCCAGTACTTC. Encoded protein: CASSPQAGWGETQYF.

About this clonotype: A single base separates this from a much larger clone, so it may be a read error. The chain is built from TRBV2 and TRBJ2-3; TRBD1 aligns across 8 bases. CDR1 and CDR2 from the germline V gene are SNHLY and FYNNEI. The CDR3 length is 15 residues. This chain's CDR3 is CAGSRDRGRTDTQYF. The CDR3 DNA follows: TGTGCCGGCAGTCGCGACAGGGGCAGGACAGATACGCAGTATTTT.

This chain uses TRBV4-2 with TRBJ2-1, with D perhaps matching TRBD1 (6 bases). The germline V and J ends were trimmed by 3 bases and 0 bases, with 12 bases remaining between them. The CDR3 length is 16 residues. CDR1 and CDR2 (germline): LGHNA, YNFKEQ. The CDR3 DNA reads TGTGCCAGCAGCCAGAGACAGGAAAGCTCCTACAATGAGCAGTTCTTC. It codes for CASSQRQESSYNEQFF.

This clonotype was recorded a few times. CDR3 in amino acids: CASSQGIQEGLSYGYTF. For the CDR3, the DNA is TGTGCCAGCAGCCAAGGAATTCAGGAGGGTTTAAGCTATGGCTACACCTTC. The chain combines TRBV14 with TRBJ1-2; D remains ambiguous. The ends were cut back, 1 base at V and 4 bases at J, with 19 bases in the middle. The CDR3 length is 17 residues. Germline CDR1 SGHDN, CDR2 FVKESK.

The V call is TRBV12-3 or TRBV12-4, the J call TRBJ2-3; 9 bases line up with TRBD2. Losses at the gene ends were 5 bases for V and 3 bases for J; bases not matched to a gene: 6. The CDR3 covers 15 residues. The CDR3 coding sequence is TGTGCCAGCAGTCCTACTGGACTAGCGACAGATACGCAGTATTTT. Translated: CASSPTGLATDTQYF.

V usage is TRBV6-6 and J usage is TRBJ1-2; perhaps TRBD1 as D (5 bases). The CDR3 length is 15 residues. The V gene's germline CDR1 is MNHNY and CDR2 SVGAGI (reference sequence). V was cut by 4 bases and J by 6 bases, with 18 bases left in between. The CDR3 loop reads CASSFDQGKQDGYTF. The CDR3 DNA reads TGTGCCAGCAGTTTCGACCAGGGAAAACAGGATGGCTACACCTTC.

V and J are TRBV24-1 and TRBJ1-2, with TRBD1 matching over 8 bases. CDR3 length equals 13 residues. Trimming at V came to 9 bases and at J to 4 bases, leaving 6 bases not matched to a gene. The V gene's germline CDR1 is KGHDR and CDR2 SFDVKD. CDR3 protein: CATGIGQGYGYTF. The DNA of the CDR3 is TGTGCCACCGGTATTGGACAGGGCTATGGCTACACCTTC.

The chain recombines TRBV6-2 or TRBV6-3 with TRBJ2-5; D is undetermined. CDR3 length: 12 amino acids. The germline gives CDR1 MNHEY, CDR2 SVGEGT. V lost 5 bases and J lost 5, with 9 bases in between. CDR3 protein: CASSPIGETQYF. The CDR3 bases are TGTGCCAGCAGTCCTATCGGGGAGACCCAGTACTTC.

The rearrangement joins TRBV10-3 to TRBJ2-5; D is unclear. V lost 0 bases to trimming and J lost 3 bases, with 8 bases between them. The CDR3 runs 14 residues. The V gene's germline CDR1 is ENHRY and CDR2 SYGVKD. CDR3 coding DNA: TGTGCCATCAGTGAGTCGTTCGACAAAGAGACCCAGTACTTC. Residues: CAISESFDKETQYF.

This clonotype was counted between two and nine times. A much more abundant neighbour one base away suggests this may be a read error. This chain connects TRBV20-1 to TRBJ2-5, with 7 bases lining up with TRBD1. In germline, CDR1 is DFQATT, CDR2 SNEGSKA (reference sequence). Losses at the gene ends were 4 bases for V and 5 bases for J; bases not matched to a gene: 10. The CDR3 is made up of 14 amino acids. CDR3 loop: CSATAVGGLETQYF. As DNA, the CDR3 is TGCAGTGCTACCGCGGTAGGGGGCTTGGAGACCCAGTACTTC.